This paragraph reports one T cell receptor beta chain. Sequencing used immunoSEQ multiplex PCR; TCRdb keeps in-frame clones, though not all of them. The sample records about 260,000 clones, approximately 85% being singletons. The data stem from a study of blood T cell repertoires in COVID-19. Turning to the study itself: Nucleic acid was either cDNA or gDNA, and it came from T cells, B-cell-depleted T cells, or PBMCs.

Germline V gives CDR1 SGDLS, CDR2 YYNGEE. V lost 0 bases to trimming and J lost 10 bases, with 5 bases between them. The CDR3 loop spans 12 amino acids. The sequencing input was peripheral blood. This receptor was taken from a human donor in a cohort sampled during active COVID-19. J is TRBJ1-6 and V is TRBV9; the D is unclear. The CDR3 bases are TGTGCCAGCAGCGTAGACAGATCACCCCTCCACTTT. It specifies CASSVDRSPLHF.